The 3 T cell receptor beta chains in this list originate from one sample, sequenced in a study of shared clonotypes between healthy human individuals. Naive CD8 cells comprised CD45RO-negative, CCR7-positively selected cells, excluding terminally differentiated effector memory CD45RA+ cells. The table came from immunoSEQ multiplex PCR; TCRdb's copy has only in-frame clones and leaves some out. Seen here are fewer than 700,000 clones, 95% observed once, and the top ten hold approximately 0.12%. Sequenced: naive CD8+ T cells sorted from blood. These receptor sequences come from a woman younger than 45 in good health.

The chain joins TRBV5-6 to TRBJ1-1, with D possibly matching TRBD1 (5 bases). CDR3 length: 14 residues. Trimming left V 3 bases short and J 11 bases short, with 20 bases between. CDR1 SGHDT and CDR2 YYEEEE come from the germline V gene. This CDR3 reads CASSSDMLSLGAFF. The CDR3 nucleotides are TGTGCCAGCAGCTCGGACATGTTATCCCTCGGGGCTTTCTTT. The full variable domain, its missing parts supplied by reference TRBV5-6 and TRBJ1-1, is DAGVTQSPTHLIKTRGQQVTLRCSPKSGHDTVSWYQQALGQGPQFIFQYYEEEERQRGNFPDRFSGHQFPNYSSELNVNALLLGDSALYLCASSSDMLSLGAFFGQGTRLTVV.

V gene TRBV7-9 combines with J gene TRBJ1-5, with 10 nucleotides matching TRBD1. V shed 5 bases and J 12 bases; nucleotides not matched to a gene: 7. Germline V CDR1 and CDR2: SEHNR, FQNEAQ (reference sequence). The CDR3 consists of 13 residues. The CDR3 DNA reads TGTGCCAGCAGCCCCGGGACAGGGGCGAGCCAGCATTTT. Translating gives CASSPGTGASQHF.

The CDR3 sequence: CASRGVELDTQYF. Here the CDR3 DNA reads TGTGCCAGTAGAGGTGTGGAATTAGATACGCAGTATTTT. The V and J genes are TRBV19 and TRBJ2-3; no reliable D call. The germline V and J ends were trimmed by 6 bases and 5 bases, with 12 bases remaining between them. CDR1 and CDR2 (germline): LNHDA, SQIVND (reference sequence). This CDR3 contains 13 residues. Variable domain in full (rest from reference TRBV19 and TRBJ2-3): DGGITQSPKYLFRKEGQNVTLSCEQNLNHDAMYWYRQDPGQGLRLIYYSQIVNDFQKGDIAEGYSVSREKKESFPLTVTSAQKNPTAFYLCASRGVELDTQYFGPGTRLTVL.